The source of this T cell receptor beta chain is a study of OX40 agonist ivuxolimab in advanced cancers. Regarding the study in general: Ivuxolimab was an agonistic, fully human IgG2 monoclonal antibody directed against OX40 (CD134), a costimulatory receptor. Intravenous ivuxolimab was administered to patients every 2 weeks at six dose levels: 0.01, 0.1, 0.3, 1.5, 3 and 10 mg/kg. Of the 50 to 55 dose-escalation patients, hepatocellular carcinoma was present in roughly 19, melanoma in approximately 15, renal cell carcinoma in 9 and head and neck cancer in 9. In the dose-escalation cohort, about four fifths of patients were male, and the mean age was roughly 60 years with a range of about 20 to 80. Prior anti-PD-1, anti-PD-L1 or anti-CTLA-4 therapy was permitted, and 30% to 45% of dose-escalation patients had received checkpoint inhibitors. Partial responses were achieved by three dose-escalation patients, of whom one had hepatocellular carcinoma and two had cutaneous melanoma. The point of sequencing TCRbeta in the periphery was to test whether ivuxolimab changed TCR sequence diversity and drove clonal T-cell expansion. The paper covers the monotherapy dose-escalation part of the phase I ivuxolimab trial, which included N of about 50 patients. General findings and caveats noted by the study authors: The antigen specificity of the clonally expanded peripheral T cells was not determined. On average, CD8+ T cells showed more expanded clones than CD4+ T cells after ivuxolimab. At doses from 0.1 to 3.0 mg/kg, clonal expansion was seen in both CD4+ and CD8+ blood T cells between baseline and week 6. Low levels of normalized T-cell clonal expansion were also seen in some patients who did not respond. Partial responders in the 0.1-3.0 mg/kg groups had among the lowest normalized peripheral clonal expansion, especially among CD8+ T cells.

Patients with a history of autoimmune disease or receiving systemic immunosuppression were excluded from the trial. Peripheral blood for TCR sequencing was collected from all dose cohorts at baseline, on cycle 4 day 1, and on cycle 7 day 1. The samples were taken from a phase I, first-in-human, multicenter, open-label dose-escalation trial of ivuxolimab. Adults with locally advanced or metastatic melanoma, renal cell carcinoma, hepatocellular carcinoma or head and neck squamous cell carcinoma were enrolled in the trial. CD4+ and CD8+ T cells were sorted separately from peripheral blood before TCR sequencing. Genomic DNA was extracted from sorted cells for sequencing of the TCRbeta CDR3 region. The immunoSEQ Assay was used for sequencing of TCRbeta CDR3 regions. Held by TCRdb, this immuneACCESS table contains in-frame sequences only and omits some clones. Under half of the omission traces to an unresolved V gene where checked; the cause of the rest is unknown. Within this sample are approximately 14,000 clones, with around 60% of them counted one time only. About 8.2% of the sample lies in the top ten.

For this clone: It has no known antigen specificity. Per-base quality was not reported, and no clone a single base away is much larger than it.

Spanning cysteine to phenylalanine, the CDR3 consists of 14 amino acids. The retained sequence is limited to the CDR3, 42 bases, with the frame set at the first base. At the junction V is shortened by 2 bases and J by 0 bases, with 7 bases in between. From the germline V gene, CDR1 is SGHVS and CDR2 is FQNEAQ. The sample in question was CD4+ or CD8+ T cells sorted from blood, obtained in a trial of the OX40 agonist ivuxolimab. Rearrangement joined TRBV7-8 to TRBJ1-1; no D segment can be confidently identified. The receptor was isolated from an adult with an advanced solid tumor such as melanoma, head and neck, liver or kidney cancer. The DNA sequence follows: TGTGCCAGCAGCTTAATGGCCCTGAACACTGAAGCTTTCTTT. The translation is CASSLMALNTEAFF.